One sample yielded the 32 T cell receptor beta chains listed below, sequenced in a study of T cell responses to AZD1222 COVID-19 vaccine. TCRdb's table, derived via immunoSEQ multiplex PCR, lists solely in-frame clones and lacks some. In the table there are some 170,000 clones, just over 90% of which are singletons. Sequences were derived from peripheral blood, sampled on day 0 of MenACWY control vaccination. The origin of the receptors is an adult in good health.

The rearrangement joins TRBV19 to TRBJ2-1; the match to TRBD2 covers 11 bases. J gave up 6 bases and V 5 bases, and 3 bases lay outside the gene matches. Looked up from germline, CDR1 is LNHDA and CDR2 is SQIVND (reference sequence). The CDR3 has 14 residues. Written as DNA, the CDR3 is TGTGCCAGTAGTGCGGGACTAGCGGTCAATGAGCAGTTCTTC. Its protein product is CASSAGLAVNEQFF.

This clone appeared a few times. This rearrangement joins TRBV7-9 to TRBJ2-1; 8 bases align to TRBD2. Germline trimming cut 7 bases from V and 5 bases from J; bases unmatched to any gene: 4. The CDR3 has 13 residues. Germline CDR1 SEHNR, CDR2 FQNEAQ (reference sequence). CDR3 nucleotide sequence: TGTGCCAGCACCCCGGGAGGGGACAATGAGCAGTTCTTC. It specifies CASTPGGDNEQFF.

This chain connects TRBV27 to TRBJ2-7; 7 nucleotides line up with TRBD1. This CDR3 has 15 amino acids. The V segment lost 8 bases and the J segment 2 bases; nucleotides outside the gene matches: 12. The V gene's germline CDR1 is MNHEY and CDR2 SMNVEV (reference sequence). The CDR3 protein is CASSPSGTVPYEQYF. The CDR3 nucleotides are TGTGCCAGCTCCCCCTCCGGGACAGTGCCCTACGAGCAGTACTTC.

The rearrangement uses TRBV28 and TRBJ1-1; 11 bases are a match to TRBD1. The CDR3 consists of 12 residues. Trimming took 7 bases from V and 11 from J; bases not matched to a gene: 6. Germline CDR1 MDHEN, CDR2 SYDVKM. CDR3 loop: CASTPGQGVAFF. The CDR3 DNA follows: TGTGCCAGCACCCCGGGACAGGGGGTGGCTTTCTTT.

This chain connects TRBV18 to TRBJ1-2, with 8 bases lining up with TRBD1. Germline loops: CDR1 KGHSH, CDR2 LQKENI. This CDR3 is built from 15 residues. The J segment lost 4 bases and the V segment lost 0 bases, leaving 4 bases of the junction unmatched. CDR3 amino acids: CASSPPDREAYGYTF. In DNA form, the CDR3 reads TGTGCCAGCTCACCACCGGACAGGGAGGCCTATGGCTACACCTTC.

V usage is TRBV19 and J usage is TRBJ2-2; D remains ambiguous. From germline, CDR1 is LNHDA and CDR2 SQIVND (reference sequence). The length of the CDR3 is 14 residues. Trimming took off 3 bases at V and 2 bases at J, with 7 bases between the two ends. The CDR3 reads CASSIRVNTGELFF. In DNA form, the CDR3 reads TGTGCCAGTAGTATCCGGGTCAACACCGGGGAGCTGTTTTTT.

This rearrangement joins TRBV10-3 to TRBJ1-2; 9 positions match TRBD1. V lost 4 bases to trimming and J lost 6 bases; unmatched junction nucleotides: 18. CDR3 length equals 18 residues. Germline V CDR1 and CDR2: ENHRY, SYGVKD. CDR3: CAISAFGTGSSPGHGYTF. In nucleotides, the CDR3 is TGTGCCATCAGTGCGTTCGGGACAGGGAGCTCACCGGGCCATGGCTACACCTTC.

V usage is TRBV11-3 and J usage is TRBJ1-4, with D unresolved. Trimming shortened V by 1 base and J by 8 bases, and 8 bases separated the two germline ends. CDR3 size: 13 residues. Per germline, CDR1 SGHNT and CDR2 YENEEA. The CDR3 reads CASSLGPEEKLFF. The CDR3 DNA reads TGTGCCAGCAGCTTAGGCCCTGAAGAAAAACTGTTTTTT.

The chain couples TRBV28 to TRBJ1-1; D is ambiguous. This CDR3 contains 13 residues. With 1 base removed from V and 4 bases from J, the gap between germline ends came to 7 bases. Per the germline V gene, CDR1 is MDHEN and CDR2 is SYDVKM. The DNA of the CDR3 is TGTGCCAGCAGTTTATCTGGAGGCACTGAAGCTTTCTTT. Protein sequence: CASSLSGGTEAFF.

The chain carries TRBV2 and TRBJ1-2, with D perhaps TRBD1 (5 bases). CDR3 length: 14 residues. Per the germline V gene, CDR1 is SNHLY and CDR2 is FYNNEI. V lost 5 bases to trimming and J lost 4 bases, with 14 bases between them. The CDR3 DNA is TGTGCCAGCAGTCGAAGGGACGGGGTCTATGGCTACACCTTC. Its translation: CASSRRDGVYGYTF. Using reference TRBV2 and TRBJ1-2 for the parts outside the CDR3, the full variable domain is EPEVTQTPSHQVTQMGQEVILRCVPISNHLYFYWYRQILGQKVEFLVSFYNNEISEKSEIFDDQFSVERPDGSNFTLKIRSTKLEDSAMYFCASSRRDGVYGYTFGSGTRLTVV.

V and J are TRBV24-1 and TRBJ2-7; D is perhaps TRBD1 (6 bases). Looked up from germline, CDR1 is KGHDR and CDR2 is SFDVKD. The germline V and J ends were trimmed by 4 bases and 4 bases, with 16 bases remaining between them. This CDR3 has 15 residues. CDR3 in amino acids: CATSDPGQPSYEQYF. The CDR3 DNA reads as TGTGCCACCAGTGACCCCGGACAGCCTTCTTACGAGCAGTACTTC.

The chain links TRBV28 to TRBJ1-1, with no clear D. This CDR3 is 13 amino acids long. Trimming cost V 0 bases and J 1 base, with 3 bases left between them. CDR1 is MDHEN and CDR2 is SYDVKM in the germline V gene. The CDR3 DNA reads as TGTGCCAGCAGTTTATGGAGGAACACTGAAGCTTTCTTT. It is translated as CASSLWRNTEAFF.

Here the CDR3 reads CASSLDRKNYGYTF. The CDR3 DNA sequence: TGTGCCAGCAGTTTAGACAGGAAGAACTATGGCTACACCTTC. This chain links TRBV28 with TRBJ1-2; D perhaps matches TRBD1 (6 bases). The CDR3 is made up of 14 amino acids. V shed 2 bases and J shed 2 bases, with 9 bases lying between them. Looked up from germline, CDR1 is MDHEN and CDR2 is SYDVKM.

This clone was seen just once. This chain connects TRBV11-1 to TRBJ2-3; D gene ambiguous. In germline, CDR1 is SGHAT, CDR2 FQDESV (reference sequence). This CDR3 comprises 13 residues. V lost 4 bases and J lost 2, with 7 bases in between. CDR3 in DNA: TGTGCCAGCAGCTCGTTAGCCACAGATACGCAGTATTTT. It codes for CASSSLATDTQYF. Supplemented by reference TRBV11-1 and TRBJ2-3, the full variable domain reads EAEVAQSPRYKITEKSQAVAFWCDPISGHATLYWYRQILGQGPELLVQFQDESVVDDSQLPKDRFSAERLKGVDSTLKIQPAELGDSAMYLCASSSLATDTQYFGPGTRLTVL.

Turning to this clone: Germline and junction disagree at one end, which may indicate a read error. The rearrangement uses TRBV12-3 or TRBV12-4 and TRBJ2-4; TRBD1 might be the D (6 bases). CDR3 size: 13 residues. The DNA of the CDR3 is TGTGCCAGCAGTTTAAACGTCGGGGACACAGGACACTTC. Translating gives CASSLNVGDTGHF.

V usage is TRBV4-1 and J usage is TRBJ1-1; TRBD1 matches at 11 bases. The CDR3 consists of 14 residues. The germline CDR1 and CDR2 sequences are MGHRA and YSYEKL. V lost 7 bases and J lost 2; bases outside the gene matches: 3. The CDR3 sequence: CASTDRGRNTEAFF. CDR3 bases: TGCGCCAGCACGGACAGGGGGCGAAACACTGAAGCTTTCTTT.

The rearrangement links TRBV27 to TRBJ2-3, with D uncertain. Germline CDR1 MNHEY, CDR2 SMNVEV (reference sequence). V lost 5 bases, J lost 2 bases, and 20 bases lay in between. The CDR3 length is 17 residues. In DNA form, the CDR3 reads TGTGCCAGCAGTCTGAACGTGAACCGGCAAGTCACAGATACGCAGTATTTT. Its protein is CASSLNVNRQVTDTQYF.

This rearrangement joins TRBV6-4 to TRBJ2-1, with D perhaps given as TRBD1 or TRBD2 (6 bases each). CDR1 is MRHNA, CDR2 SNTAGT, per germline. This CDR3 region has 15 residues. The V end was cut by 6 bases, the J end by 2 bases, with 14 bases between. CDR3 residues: CASSLIGGTYNEQFF. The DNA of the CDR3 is TGTGCCAGCAGCCTAATAGGGGGGACCTACAATGAGCAGTTCTTC.

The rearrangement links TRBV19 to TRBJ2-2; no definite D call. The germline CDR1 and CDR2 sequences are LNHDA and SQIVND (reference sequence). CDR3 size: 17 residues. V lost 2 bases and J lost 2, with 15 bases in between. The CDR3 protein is CASSIPPTSANTGELFF. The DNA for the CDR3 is TGTGCCAGTAGTATACCCCCGACGTCAGCTAACACCGGGGAGCTGTTTTTT.

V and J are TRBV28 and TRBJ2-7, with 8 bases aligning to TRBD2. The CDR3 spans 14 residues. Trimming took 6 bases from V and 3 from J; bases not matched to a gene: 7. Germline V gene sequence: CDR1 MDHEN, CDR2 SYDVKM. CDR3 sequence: CASSHGRAVYEQYF. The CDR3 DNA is TGTGCCAGCAGCCACGGGAGGGCCGTCTACGAGCAGTACTTC.

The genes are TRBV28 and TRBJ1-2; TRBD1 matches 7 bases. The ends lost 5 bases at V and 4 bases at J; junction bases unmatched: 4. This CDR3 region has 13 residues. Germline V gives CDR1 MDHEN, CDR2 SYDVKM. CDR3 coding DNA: TGTGCCAGCAGTCCCGGGACAGTCTATGGCTACACCTTC. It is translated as CASSPGTVYGYTF.

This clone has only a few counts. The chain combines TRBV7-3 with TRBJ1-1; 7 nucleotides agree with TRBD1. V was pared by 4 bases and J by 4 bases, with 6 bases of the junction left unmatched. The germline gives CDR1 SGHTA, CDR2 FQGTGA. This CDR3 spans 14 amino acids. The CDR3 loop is CASSSNRGSTEAFF. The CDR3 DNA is TGTGCCAGCAGCTCGAACAGGGGAAGCACTGAAGCTTTCTTT.

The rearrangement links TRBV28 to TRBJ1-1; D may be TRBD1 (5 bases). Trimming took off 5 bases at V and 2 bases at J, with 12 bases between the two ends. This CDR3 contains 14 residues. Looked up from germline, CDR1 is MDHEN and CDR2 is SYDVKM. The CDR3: CASSQQVLNTEAFF. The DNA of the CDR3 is TGTGCCAGCAGTCAACAGGTCCTTAACACTGAAGCTTTCTTT.

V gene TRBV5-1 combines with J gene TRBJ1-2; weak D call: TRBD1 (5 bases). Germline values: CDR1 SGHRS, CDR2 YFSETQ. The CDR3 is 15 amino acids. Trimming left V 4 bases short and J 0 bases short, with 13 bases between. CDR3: CASSPGARANYGYTF. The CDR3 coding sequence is TGCGCCAGCAGCCCCGGGGCACGAGCTAACTATGGCTACACCTTC.

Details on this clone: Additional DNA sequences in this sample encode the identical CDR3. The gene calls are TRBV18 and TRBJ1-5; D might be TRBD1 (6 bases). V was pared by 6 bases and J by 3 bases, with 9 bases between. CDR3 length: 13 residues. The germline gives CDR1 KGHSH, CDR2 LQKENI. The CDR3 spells CASSRQDNQPQHF. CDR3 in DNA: TGTGCCAGCTCCCGACAGGACAATCAGCCCCAGCATTTT.

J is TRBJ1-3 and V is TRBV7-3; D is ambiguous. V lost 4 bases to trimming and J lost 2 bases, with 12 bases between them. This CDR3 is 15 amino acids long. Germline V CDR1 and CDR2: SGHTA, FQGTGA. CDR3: CASSSRTGPGNTIYF. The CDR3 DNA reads TGTGCCAGCAGCTCTCGGACCGGACCTGGAAACACCATATATTTT.

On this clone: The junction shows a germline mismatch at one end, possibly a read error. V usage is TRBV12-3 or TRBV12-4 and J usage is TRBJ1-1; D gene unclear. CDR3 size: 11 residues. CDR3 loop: CASSFLAEVFF. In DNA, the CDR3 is TGTGCCAGCAGTTTCCTCGCTGAAGTTTTCTTT.

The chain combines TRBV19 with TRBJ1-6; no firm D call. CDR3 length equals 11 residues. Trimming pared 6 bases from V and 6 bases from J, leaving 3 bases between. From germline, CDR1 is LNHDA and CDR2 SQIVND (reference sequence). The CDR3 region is CASRGNSPLHF. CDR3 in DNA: TGTGCCAGTAGGGGTAATTCACCCCTCCACTTT.

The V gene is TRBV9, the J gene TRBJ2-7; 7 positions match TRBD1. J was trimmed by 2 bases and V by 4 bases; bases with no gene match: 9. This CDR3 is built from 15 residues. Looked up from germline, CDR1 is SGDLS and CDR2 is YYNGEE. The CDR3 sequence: CASSFEGQPTYEQYF. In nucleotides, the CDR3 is TGTGCCAGCAGCTTTGAGGGACAGCCCACCTACGAGCAGTACTTC.

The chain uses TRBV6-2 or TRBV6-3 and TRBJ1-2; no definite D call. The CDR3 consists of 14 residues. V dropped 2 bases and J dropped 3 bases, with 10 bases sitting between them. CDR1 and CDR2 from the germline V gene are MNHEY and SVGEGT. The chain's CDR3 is CASSYGWADYGYTF. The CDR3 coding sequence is TGTGCCAGCAGTTACGGTTGGGCCGACTATGGCTACACCTTC.

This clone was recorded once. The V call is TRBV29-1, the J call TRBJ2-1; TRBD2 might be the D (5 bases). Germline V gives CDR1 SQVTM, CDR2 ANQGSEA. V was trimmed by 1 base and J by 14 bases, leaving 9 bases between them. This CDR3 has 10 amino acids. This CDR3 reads CSVEGAGEFF. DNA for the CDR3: TGCAGCGTTGAAGGGGCCGGGGAGTTCTTC.

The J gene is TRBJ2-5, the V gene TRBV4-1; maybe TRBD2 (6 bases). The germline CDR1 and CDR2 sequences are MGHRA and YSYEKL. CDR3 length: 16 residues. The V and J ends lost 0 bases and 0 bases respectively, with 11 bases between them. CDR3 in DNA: TGCGCCAGCAGCCAAGAGGGAGCGGGCTACCAAGAGACCCAGTACTTC. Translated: CASSQEGAGYQETQYF.